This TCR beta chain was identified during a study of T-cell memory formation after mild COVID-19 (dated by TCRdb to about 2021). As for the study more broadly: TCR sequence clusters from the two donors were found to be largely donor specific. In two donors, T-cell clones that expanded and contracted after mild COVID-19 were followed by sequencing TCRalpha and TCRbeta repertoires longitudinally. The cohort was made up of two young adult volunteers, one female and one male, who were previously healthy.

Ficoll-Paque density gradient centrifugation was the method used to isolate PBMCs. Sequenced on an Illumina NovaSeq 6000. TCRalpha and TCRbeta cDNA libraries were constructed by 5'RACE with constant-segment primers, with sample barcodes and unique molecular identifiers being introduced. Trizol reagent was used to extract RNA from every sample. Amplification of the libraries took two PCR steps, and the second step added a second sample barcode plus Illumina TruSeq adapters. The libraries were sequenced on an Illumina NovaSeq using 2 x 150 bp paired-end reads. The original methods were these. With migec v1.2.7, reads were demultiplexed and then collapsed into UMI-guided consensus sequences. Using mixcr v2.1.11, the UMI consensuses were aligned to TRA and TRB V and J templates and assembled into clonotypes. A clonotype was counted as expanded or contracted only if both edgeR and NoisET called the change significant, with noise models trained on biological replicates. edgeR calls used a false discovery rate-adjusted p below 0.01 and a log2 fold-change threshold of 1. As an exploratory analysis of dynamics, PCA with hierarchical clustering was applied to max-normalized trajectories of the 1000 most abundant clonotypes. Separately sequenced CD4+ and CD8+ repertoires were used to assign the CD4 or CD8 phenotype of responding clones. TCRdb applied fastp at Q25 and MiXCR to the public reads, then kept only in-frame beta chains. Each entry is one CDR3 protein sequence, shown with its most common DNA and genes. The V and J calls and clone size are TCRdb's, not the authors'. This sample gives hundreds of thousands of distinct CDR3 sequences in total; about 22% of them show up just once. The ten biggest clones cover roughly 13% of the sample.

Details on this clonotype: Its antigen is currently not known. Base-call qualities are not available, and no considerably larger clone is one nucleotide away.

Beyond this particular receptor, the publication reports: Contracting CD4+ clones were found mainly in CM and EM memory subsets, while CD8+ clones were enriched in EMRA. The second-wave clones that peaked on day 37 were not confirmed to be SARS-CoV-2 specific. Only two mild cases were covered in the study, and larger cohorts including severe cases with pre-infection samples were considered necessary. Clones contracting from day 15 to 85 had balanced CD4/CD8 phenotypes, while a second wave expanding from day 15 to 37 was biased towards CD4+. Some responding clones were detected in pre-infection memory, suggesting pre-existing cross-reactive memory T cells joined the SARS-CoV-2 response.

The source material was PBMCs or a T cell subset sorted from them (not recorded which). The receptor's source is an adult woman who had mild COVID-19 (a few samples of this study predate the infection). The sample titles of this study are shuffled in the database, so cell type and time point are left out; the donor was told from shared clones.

CDR3 loop: CASSPPSVINGNEQFF. The DNA reads TGTGCCAGCAGCCCCCCGTCTGTTATCAATGGGAATGAGCAGTTCTTC. The chain was built from TRBV9 and TRBJ2-1; no confident D gene assignment can be made. The CDR3 numbers 16 residues from cysteine through phenylalanine. The DNA shown is the 48-base CDR3, in frame from base 1. CDR1 and CDR2 (SGDLS, YYNGEE) derive from the germline V gene. The V and J ends are trimmed by 4 bases and 7 bases, leaving 21 bases between them.